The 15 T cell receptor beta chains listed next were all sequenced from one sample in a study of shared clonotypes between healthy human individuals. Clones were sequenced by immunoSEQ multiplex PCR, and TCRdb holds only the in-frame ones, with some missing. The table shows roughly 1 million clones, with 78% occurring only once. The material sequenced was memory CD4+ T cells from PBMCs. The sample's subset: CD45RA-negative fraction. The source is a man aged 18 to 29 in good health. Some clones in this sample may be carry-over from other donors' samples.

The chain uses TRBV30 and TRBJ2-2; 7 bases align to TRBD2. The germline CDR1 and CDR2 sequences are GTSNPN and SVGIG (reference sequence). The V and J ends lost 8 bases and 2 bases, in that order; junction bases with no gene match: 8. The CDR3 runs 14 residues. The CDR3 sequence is CARNREANTGELFF. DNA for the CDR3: TGTGCCCGAAACCGGGAGGCCAACACCGGGGAGCTGTTTTTT.

CDR3 residues: CASSDGRKWSNEQFF. As DNA, the CDR3 is TGTGCCAGCAGTGATGGACGGAAGTGGTCCAATGAGCAGTTCTTC. This rearrangement joins TRBV6-1 to TRBJ2-1, with D hard to call. CDR3 length: 15 residues. The germline V and J ends were trimmed by 3 bases and 6 bases, with 15 bases remaining between them. The germline CDR1 and CDR2 sequences are MNHNS and SASEGT.

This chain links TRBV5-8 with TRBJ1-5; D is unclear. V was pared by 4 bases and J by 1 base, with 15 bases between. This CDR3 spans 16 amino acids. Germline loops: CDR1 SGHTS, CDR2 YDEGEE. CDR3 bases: TGTGCCAGCAGCGGTCGCTGGTGGGAGAGCAATCAGCCCCAGCATTTT. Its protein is CASSGRWWESNQPQHF. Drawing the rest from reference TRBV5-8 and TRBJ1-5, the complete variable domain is EAGVTQSPTHLIKTRGQQATLRCSPISGHTSVYWYQQALGLGLQFLLWYDEGEERNRGNFPPRFSGRQFPNYSSELNVNALELEDSALYLCASSGRWWESNQPQHFGDGTRLSIL.

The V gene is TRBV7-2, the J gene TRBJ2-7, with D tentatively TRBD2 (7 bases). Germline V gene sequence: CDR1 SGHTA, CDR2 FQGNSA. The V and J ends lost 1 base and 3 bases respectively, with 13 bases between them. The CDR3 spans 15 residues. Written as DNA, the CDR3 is TGTGCCAGCAGCTTAGAGGGGGGACTAAGCTACGAGCAGTACTTC. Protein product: CASSLEGGLSYEQYF.

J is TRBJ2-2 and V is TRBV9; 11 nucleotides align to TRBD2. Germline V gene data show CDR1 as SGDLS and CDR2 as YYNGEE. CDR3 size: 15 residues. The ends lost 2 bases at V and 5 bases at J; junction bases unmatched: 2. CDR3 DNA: TGTGCCAGCAGCGTCGGGACTAGCGGAACCGGGGAGCTGTTTTTT. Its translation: CASSVGTSGTGELFF.

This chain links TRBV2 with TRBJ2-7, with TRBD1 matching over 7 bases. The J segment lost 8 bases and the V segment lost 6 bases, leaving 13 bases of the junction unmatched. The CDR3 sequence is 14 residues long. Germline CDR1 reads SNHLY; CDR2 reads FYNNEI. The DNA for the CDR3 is TGTGCCAGCAGCCGGGACAGTGGTGACGGTAAGCAGTACTTC. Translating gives CASSRDSGDGKQYF. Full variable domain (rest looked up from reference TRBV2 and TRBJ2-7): EPEVTQTPSHQVTQMGQEVILRCVPISNHLYFYWYRQILGQKVEFLVSFYNNEISEKSEIFDDQFSVERPDGSNFTLKIRSTKLEDSAMYFCASSRDSGDGKQYFGPGTRLTVT.

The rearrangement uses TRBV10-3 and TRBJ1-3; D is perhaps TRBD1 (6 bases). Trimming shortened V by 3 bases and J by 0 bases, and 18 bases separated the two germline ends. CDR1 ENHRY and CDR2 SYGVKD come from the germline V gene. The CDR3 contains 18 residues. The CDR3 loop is CAISDWGLAPSSGNTIYF. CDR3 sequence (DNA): TGTGCCATCAGTGATTGGGGGCTTGCCCCGAGCTCTGGAAACACCATATATTTT.

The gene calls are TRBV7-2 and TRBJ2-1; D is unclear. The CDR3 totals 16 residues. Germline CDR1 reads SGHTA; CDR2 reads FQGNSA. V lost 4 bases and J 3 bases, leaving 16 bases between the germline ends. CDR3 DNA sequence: TGTGCCAGCAGCTCGCGGCACCAAAGAATCTACAATGAGCAGTTCTTC. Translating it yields CASSSRHQRIYNEQFF.

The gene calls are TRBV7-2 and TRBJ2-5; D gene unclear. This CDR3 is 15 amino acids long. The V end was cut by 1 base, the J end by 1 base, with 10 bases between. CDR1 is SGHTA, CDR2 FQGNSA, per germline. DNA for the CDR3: TGTGCCAGCAGCTTAGGTGCTGTCCGCCAAGAGACCCAGTACTTC. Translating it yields CASSLGAVRQETQYF.

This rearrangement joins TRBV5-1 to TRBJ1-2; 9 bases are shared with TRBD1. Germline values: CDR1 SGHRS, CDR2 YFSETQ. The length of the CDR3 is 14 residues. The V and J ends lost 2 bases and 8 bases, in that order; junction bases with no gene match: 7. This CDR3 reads CASSLRQGEYGYTF. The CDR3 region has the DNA TGCGCCAGCAGCTTAAGACAGGGGGAGTACGGCTACACCTTC.

In DNA form, the CDR3 reads TGCGCCAGCAGCGCAGCACAAGAGACCCAGTACTTC. Amino acid sequence: CASSAAQETQYF. V gene TRBV5-1 combines with J gene TRBJ2-5, with unresolved D. The CDR3 length is 12 residues. Trimming stripped 4 bases from V and 2 bases from J, with 6 bases between. CDR1 and CDR2 (germline): SGHRS, YFSETQ.

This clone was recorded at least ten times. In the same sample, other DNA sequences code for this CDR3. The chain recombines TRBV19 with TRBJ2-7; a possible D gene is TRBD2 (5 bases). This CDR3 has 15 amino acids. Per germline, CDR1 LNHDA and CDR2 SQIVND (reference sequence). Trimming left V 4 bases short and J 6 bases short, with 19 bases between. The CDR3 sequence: CASSKRLAVYPEQYF. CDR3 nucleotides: TGTGCCAGTAGTAAGCGTCTAGCTGTTTATCCCGAGCAGTACTTC.

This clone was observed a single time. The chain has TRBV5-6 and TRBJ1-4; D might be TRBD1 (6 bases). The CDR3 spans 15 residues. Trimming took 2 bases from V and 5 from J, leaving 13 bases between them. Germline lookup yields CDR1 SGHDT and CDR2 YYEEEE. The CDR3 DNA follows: TGTGCCAGCAGCTTCGCGGGACATATAAATGAAAAACTGTTTTTT. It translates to CASSFAGHINEKLFF.

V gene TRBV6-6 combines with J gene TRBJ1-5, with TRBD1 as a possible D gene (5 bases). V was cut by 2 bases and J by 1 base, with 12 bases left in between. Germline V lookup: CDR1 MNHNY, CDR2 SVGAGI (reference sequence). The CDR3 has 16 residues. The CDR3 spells CASSYASGLSNQPQHF. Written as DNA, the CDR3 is TGTGCCAGCAGTTACGCTTCAGGGCTGAGCAATCAGCCCCAGCATTTT.

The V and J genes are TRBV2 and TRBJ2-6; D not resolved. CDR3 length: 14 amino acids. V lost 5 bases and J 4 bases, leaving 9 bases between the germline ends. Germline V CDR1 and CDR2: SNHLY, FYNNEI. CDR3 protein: CASSYSMGANVLTF. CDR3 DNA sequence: TGTGCCAGCAGTTACTCCATGGGGGCCAACGTCCTGACTTTC. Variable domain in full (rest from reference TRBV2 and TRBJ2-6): EPEVTQTPSHQVTQMGQEVILRCVPISNHLYFYWYRQILGQKVEFLVSFYNNEISEKSEIFDDQFSVERPDGSNFTLKIRSTKLEDSAMYFCASSYSMGANVLTFGAGSRLTVL.